The present T cell receptor (beta chain) was sequenced within a study of blood T cells in healthy people across ages. Whole-study findings and limits: Higher diversity, along with more naive CD4+ cells, distinguished long-lived donors from aged donors.

Trimming took off 2 bases at V and 1 base at J, with 11 bases between the two ends. Per germline, CDR1 SGHTA and CDR2 FQGNSA. CDR3 length: 15 amino acids. Through a sample-barcoded 5' primer and a J-beta primer mix, a second PCR was run for roughly 6 to 12 cycles. TCRdb processed the 5' RACE reads anew with MiXCR; each CDR3 protein has one entry. The table shows around 1,500,000 distinct CDR3 sequences, with approximately 28% occurring only once. With regard to this clonotype: Its antigen is still unknown.

The chain carries TRBV7-2 and TRBJ1-1, with D perhaps matching TRBD1 (5 bases). The source material was blood. The receptor's source is a woman younger than 45 in good health. The CDR3 is CASSLRSGRNTEAFF. The CDR3 DNA reads TGTGCCAGCAGCTTACGTTCAGGGAGGAACACTGAAGCTTTCTTT.